These 10 T cell receptor beta chains were sequenced from one sample in a study of blood T cell repertoires in COVID-19. The assay was immunoSEQ multiplex PCR, and TCRdb's table has in-frame clones only and misses some. The repertoire has around 250,000 clones, 75% to 90% of them found once; the top ten carry 2.5% to 4%. The sequencing input was PBMCs or T cells enriched from blood (not recorded which). Receptor source: a woman in her 40s who had been exposed to COVID-19.

This clone has a handful of counts. This chain connects TRBV6-1 to TRBJ1-1; weak D call: TRBD1 (6 bases). Germline V gene data show CDR1 as MNHNS and CDR2 as SASEGT. Trimming removed 1 base at V and 1 base at J, with 13 bases between. The CDR3 consists of 16 residues. For the CDR3, the DNA is TGTGCCAGCAGTGAAGAACAGGGTAGTAGGAACACTGAAGCTTTCTTT. It encodes CASSEEQGSRNTEAFF.

The chain combines TRBV4-2 with TRBJ2-1; 9 bases map to TRBD2. The CDR3 is 16 residues long. Germline values: CDR1 LGHNA, CDR2 YNFKEQ. V lost 7 bases and J lost 1; bases outside the gene matches: 8. CDR3 in amino acids: CASNPPTSGSYNEQFF. Written as DNA, the CDR3 is TGTGCCAGCAACCCTCCGACTAGCGGTTCCTACAATGAGCAGTTCTTC.

This clone was counted once. This chain joins TRBV6-4 and TRBJ2-3, with 7 bases aligning to TRBD1. CDR1 is MRHNA, CDR2 SNTAGT, per germline. With 6 bases clipped from V and 2 bases from J, the junction kept 17 bases outside the gene matches. This CDR3 has 18 amino acids. CDR3 amino acids: CASSLQMRDGTVTDTQYF. CDR3 coding DNA: TGTGCCAGCAGCCTACAAATGAGGGACGGGACAGTCACAGATACGCAGTATTTT.

V gene TRBV7-2 combines with J gene TRBJ2-3, with 8 bases aligning to TRBD2. CDR1 SGHTA and CDR2 FQGNSA come from the germline V gene. V gave up 5 bases and J gave up 3 bases; unmatched junction bases: 7. The CDR3 has 15 amino acids. The CDR3 is CASSKSGGPTDTQYF. The CDR3 DNA reads as TGTGCCAGCAGCAAGAGCGGGGGCCCTACAGATACGCAGTATTTT. Full variable domain (rest looked up from reference TRBV7-2 and TRBJ2-3): GAGVSQSPSNKVTEKGKDVELRCDPISGHTALYWYRQSLGQGLEFLIYFQGNSAPDKSGLPSDRFSAERTGGSVSTLTIQRTQQEDSAVYLCASSKSGGPTDTQYFGPGTRLTVL.

The chain joins TRBV7-3 to TRBJ2-7; D is perhaps TRBD2 (6 bases). The germline V and J ends were trimmed by 3 bases and 3 bases, with 15 bases remaining between them. The germline CDR1 and CDR2 sequences are SGHTA and FQGTGA. The CDR3 totals 15 residues. CDR3 bases: TGTGCCAGCAGCTTTGGGACTCTCCTGAACTACGAGCAGTACTTC. Amino acid sequence: CASSFGTLLNYEQYF.

The CDR3 protein is CASSYGTGAEAFF. Here the CDR3 DNA reads TGCGCCAGCAGCTATGGGACAGGGGCTGAAGCTTTCTTT. This chain uses TRBV5-1 with TRBJ1-1; 10 bases agree with TRBD1. Unmatched junction bases numbered 2, after V lost 3 bases and J lost 6 bases. The CDR3 runs 13 residues. Germline V CDR1 and CDR2: SGHRS, YFSETQ. The full variable domain, in which reference TRBV5-1 and TRBJ1-1 provide the parts outside the CDR3, is KAGVTQTPRYLIKTRGQQVTLSCSPISGHRSVSWYQQTPGQGLQFLFEYFSETQRNKGNFPGRFSGRQFSNSRSEMNVSTLELGDSALYLCASSYGTGAEAFFGQGTRLTVV.

V and J are TRBV28 and TRBJ1-2, with 8 bases identical to TRBD1. The J segment lost 6 bases and the V segment lost 3 bases, leaving 3 bases of the junction unmatched. The CDR3 is 13 amino acids. The V gene's germline CDR1 is MDHEN and CDR2 SYDVKM. The CDR3 nucleotides read TGTGCCAGCAGTTTGACAGGGGCAGATGGCTACACCTTC. Its translation is CASSLTGADGYTF.

The V and J genes are TRBV24-1 and TRBJ2-3, with 11 bases aligning to TRBD2. The V and J ends lost 4 bases and 5 bases, in that order; junction bases with no gene match: 7. The CDR3 is 16 amino acids. CDR1 is KGHDR and CDR2 is SFDVKD in the germline V gene. In DNA form, the CDR3 reads TGTGCCACCAGTGACTCGACTAGCGGGGCGGGAGATACGCAGTATTTT. This translates into CATSDSTSGAGDTQYF.

This clone turned up a few times. This chain uses TRBV5-1 with TRBJ2-4, with D unresolved. The length of the CDR3 is 14 residues. Trimming took off 0 bases at V and 6 bases at J, with 10 bases between the two ends. The V gene's germline CDR1 is SGHRS and CDR2 YFSETQ. CDR3 coding DNA: TGCGCCAGCAGCTTGGAACTCACCTCAAACATTCAGTACTTC. This gives the protein CASSLELTSNIQYF.

The chain joins TRBV6-5 to TRBJ1-6; 7 bases agree with TRBD1. J gave up 7 bases and V 0 bases, and 3 bases lay outside the gene matches. The CDR3 runs 15 residues. CDR1 and CDR2 from the germline V gene are MNHEY and SVGAGI. The CDR3 bases are TGTGCCAGCAGTTACTCGGGCAGGGGGAATTCACCCCTCCACTTT. Its translation is CASSYSGRGNSPLHF.